This T cell receptor (beta chain) was found in a study of blood T cells in healthy people across ages. General study points: The lack of PBMC sorting stopped any conclusive naive versus antigen-experienced comparison.

The use of a sample-barcoded 5' primer and a J-beta primer mix characterized a second PCR of roughly 6 to 11 cycles. MiXCR, run by TCRdb on the 5' RACE reads, gives a single entry per CDR3 protein. The sample consists of about 650,000 distinct CDR3 sequences, about 30% of them appearing once. Total RNA extracted from each sample amounted to at least 6 micrograms. The sample holds one count of this clonotype. Its antigen is not known. Possible read error: a much larger clone is one base away. Trimming removed 11 bases from V and 2 bases from J; junction bases left unmatched: 5. CDR3 length: 12 amino acids. The germline V gene has CDR1 MNHEY and CDR2 SVGEGT.

This TCR came from a woman of 80 years or more in good health. The specimen was blood. The chain joins TRBV6-2 or TRBV6-3 to TRBJ2-7, with 8 bases matching TRBD2. The CDR3 DNA is TGTGCCTCCGAGGGACTAGCCTACGAGCAGTACTTC. This gives the protein CASEGLAYEQYF.